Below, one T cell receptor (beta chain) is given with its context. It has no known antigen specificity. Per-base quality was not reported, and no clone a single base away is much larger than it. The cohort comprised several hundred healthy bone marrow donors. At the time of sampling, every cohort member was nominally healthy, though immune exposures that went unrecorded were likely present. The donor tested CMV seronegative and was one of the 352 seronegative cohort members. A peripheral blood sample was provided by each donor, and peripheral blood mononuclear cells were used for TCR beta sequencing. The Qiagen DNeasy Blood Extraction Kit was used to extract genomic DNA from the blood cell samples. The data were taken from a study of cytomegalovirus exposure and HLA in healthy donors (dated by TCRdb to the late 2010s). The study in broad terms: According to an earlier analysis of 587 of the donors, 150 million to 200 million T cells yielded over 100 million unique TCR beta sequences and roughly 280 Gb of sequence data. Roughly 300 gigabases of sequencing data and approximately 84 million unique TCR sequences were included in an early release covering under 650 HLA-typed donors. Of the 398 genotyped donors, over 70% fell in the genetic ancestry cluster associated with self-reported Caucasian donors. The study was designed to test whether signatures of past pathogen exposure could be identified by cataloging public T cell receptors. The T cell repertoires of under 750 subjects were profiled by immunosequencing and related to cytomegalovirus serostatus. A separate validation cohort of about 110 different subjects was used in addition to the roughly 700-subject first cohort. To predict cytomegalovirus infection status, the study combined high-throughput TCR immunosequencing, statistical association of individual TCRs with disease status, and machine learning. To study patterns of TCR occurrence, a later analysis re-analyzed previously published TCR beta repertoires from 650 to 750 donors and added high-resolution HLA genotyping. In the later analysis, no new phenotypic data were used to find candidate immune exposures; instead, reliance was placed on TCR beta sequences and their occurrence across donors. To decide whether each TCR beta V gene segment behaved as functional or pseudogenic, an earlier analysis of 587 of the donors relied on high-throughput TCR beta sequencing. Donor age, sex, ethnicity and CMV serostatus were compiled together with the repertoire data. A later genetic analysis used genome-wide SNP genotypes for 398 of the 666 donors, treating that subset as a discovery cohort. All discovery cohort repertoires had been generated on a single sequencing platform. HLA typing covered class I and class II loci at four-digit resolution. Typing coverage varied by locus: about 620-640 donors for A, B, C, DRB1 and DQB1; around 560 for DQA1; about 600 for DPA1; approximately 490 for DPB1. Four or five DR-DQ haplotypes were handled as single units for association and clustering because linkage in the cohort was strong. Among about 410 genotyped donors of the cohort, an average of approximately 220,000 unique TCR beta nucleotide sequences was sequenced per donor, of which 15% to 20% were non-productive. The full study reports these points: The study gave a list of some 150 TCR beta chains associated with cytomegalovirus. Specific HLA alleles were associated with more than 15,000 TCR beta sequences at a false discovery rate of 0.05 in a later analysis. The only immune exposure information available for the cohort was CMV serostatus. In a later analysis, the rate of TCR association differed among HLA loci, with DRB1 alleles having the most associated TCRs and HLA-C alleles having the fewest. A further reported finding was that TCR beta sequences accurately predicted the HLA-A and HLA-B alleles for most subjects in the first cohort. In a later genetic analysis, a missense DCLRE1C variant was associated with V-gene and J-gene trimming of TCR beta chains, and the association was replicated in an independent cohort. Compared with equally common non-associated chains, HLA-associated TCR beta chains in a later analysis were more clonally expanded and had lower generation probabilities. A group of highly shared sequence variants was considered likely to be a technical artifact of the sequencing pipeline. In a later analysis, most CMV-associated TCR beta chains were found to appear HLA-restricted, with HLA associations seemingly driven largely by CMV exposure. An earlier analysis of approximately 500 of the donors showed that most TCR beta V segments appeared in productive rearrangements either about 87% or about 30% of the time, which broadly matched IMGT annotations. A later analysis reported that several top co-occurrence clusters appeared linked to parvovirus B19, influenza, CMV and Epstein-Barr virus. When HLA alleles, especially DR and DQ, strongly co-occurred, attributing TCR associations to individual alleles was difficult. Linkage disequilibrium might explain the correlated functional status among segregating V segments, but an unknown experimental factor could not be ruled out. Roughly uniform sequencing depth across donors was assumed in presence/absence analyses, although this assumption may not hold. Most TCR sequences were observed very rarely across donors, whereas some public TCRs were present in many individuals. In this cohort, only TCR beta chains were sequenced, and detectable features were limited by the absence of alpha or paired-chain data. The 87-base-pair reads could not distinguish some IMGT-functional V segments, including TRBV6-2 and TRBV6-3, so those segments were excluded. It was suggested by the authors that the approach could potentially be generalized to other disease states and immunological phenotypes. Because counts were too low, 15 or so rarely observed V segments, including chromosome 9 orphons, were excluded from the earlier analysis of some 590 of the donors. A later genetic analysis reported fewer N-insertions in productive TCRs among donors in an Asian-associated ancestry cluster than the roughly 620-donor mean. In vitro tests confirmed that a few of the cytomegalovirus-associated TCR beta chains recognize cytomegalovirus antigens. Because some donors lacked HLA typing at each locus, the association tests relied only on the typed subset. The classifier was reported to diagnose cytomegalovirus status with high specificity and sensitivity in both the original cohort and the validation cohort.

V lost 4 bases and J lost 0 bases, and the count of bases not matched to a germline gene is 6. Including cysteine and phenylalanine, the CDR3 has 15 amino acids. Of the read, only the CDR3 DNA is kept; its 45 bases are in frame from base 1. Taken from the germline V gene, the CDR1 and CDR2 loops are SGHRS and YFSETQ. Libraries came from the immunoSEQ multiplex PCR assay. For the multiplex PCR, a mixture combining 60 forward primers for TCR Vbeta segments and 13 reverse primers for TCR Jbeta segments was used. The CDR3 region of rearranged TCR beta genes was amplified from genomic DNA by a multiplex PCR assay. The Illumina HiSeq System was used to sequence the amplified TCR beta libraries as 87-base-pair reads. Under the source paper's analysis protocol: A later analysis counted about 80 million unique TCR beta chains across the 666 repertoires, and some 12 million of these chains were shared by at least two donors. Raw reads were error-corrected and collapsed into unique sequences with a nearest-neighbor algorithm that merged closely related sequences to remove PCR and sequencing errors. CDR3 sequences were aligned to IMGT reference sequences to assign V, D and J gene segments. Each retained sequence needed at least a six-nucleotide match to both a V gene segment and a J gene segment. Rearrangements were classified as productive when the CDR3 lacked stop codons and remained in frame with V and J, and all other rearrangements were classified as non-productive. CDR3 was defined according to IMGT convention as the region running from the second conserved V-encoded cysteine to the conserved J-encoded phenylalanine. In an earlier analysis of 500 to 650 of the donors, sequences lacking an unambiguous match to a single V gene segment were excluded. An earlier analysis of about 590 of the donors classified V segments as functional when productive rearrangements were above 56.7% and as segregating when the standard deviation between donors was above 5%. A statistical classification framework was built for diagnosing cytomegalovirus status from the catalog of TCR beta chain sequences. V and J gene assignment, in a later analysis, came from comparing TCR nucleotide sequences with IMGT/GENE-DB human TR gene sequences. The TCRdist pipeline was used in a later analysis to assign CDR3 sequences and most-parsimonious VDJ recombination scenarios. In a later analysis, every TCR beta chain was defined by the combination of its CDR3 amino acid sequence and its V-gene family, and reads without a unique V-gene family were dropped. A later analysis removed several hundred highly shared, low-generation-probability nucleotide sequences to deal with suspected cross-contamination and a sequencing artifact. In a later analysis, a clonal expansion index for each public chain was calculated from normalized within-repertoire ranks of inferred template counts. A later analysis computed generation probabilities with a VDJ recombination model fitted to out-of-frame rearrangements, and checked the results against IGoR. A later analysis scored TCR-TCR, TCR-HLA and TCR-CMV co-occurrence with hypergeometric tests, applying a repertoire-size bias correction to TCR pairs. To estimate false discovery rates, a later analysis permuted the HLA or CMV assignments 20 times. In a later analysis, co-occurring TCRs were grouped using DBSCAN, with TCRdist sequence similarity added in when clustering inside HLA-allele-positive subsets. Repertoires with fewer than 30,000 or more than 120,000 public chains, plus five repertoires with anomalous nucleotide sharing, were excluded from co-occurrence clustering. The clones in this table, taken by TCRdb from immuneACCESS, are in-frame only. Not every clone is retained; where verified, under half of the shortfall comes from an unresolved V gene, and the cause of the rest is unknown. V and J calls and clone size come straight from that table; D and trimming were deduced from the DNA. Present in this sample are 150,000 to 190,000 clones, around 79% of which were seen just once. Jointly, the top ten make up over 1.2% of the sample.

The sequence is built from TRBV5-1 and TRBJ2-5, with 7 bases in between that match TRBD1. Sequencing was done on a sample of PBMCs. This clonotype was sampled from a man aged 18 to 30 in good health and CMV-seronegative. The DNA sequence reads TGCGCCAGCAGCCAGGACAGGACCTACCAAGAGACCCAGTACTTC. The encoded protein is CASSQDRTYQETQYF.